This TCR beta chain is drawn from a study of spatial heterogeneity in lung cancer. Whole-study context: Fewer alpha-chain than beta-chain sequences were consistently detected.

Findings and caveats of the study: Expanded alpha and beta TCR counts within tumors tracked tumor mutation counts.

This clonotype is medium-sized. The antigen remains unidentified. Described time point: sample taken at primary tumor resection. TCRdb reanalysed the 5' RACE reads using MiXCR and keeps one entry per CDR3 protein. The sample consists of thousands of distinct CDR3 sequences, 1.3% of them appearing once. CDR1 is SGHDN and CDR2 is FVKESK in the germline V gene. This CDR3 has 16 residues. Unmatched junction bases numbered 8, after V lost 4 bases and J lost 5 bases. Source: lung tumor tissue, taken at surgery. The origin of this receptor is a male donor with early-stage non-small cell lung cancer. The V call is TRBV14, the J call TRBJ2-2, with 9 bases aligning to TRBD2. The CDR3 DNA reads as TGTGCCAGCAGCCGTTTAGCGGGAGATGTTACCGGGGAGCTGTTTTTT. Its translation is CASSRLAGDVTGELFF.